A single sample gave rise to the 5 T cell receptor beta chains below, sequenced in a study of metastatic and nonmetastatic thyroid tumors. No patient had received any treatment before thyroid surgery. TCRdb re-analyzed the PCR reads using MiXCR. The data contain about 4,600 clones, about 22% of them seen just once; the ten biggest clones take up around 21%. Sequences were obtained from tumor tissue. These receptor sequences come from a male donor with papillary thyroid cancer or a benign thyroid nodule (not recorded which). Some clones in this sample may be carry-over from other donors' samples.

V and J are TRBV10-2 and TRBJ2-2, with D perhaps TRBD1 (7 bases). V was shortened by 5 bases and J by 4 bases, with 11 bases between the two germline ends. The CDR3 length is 14 residues. Germline V lookup: CDR1 WSHSY, CDR2 SAAADI. Written as DNA, the CDR3 is TGCGCCAGCAGTTGGCAGGGGGGCACCGGGGAGCTGTTTTTT. It is translated as CASSWQGGTGELFF.

This clone came up many times. This chain connects TRBV2 to TRBJ1-2; 7 bases fit TRBD1. The CDR3 contains 13 residues. Germline CDR1 SNHLY, CDR2 FYNNEI. Unmatched junction bases numbered 9, after V lost 6 bases and J lost 8 bases. CDR3 loop: CASRPRGRRGYTF. CDR3 bases: TGTGCCAGCAGACCGAGGGGGCGAAGGGGCTACACCTTC.

The CDR3 nucleotides read TGTGCCAGCAGCGTAGCCCCCACCGGGGAGCTGTTTTTT. It translates to CASSVAPTGELFF. The V and J genes are TRBV9 and TRBJ2-2; D remains unclear. V lost 0 bases to trimming and J lost 4 bases, with 4 bases between them. The CDR3 totals 13 residues. Germline V lookup: CDR1 SGDLS, CDR2 YYNGEE.

With respect to this clone: This could be a read error, since a much larger clone is one nucleotide away. The sample carries other DNA sequences with the same CDR3. The genes are TRBV24-1 and TRBJ2-7; 8 nucleotides agree with TRBD1. This CDR3 region has 16 residues. The V and J ends lost 3 bases and 6 bases, in that order; junction bases with no gene match: 12. The germline V gene encodes CDR1 KGHDR and CDR2 SFDVKD. The CDR3 spells CATSDPGGTGGSEQYF. The CDR3 DNA sequence: TGTGCCACCAGTGATCCCGGAGGTACAGGGGGTTCCGAGCAGTACTTC.

In its sample, this clone was seen a few times. V and J are TRBV6-1 and TRBJ2-7; 11 bases are shared with TRBD2. The CDR3 contains 14 residues. Losses at the gene ends were 7 bases for V and 3 bases for J; bases not matched to a gene: 5. Germline V gene lookup returns CDR1 MNHNS and CDR2 SASEGT. The CDR3 protein is CASKAGTSGYEQYF. Written as DNA, the CDR3 is TGTGCCAGCAAAGCCGGGACTAGCGGCTACGAGCAGTACTTC.